This T cell receptor (beta chain) was captured by sequencing in a study of long-term antiretroviral therapy in people with HIV. Study conclusions and caveats: Documentation of ART adherence, viral resistance or therapy changes was absent. CDR3 length ranges were narrower in HIV repertoires than in controls.

J gave up 13 bases and V 3 bases, and 12 bases lay outside the gene matches. Per the germline V gene, CDR1 is ENHRY and CDR2 is SYGVKD. CDR3 length equals 14 residues. Every one of the donors gave at least one pre-ART PBMC sample and at least two post-ART PBMC samples. This clone was seen just once. The antigen is unknown. Runs used v3.0 of the immunoSEQ assay and were done at survey level. Using immunoSEQ multiplex PCR, the repertoire was profiled, and TCRdb retains in-frame clones only, with some absent. The sample has under 45,000 clones; roughly 87% are singletons. V and J are TRBV10-3 and TRBJ2-4; 7 bases are a match to TRBD2. The material sequenced was unsorted PBMCs, taken 1 year after starting antiretroviral therapy. The clonotype was recovered from a man between 18 and 35 years old with HIV. The CDR3 loop reads CAISEGPSGVGQYF. The DNA of the CDR3 is TGTGCCATCAGTGAAGGTCCTAGCGGTGTCGGGCAGTACTTC.